The 15 T cell receptor beta chains given below trace back to one sample, sequenced in a study of T cell responses to AZD1222 COVID-19 vaccine. The table came from immunoSEQ multiplex PCR; TCRdb's copy has only in-frame clones and leaves some out. This table has about 94,000 clones, around 84% appearing once. The specimen comprised peripheral blood, sampled 28 days after the second AZD1222 dose. The source is an adult who received the AZD1222 COVID-19 vaccine.

The rearrangement links TRBV6-6 to TRBJ2-1, with D perhaps TRBD2 (7 bases). The CDR3 runs to 16 residues. V was trimmed by 0 bases and J by 2 bases, leaving 11 bases between them. CDR1 and CDR2 (germline): MNHNY, SVGAGI (reference sequence). CDR3 in amino acids: CASSYSRGGAYNEQFF. DNA for the CDR3: TGTGCCAGCAGTTACTCGAGGGGGGGCGCCTACAATGAGCAGTTCTTC.

This clone has more than one count but fewer than ten. The rearrangement uses TRBV18 and TRBJ2-1; D is ambiguous. Trimming removed 2 bases at V and 6 bases at J, with 11 bases between. The CDR3 spans 14 residues. Germline V gene lookup returns CDR1 KGHSH and CDR2 LQKENI. For the CDR3, the DNA is TGTGCCAGCTCACCAGATTATACCGTCAATGAGCAGTTCTTC. It translates to CASSPDYTVNEQFF.

This rearrangement joins TRBV29-1 to TRBJ2-7; TRBD2 matches at 7 bases. The CDR3 extends over 13 amino acids. Losses at the gene ends were 4 bases for V and 6 bases for J; bases not matched to a gene: 9. The germline CDR1 and CDR2 sequences are SQVTM and ANQGSEA. In nucleotides, the CDR3 is TGCAGCGTTGGCGGGTCGACTAGCTCCGAGCAGTACTTC. This codes for CSVGGSTSSEQYF.

The V and J genes are TRBV29-1 and TRBJ2-1, with 7 bases matching TRBD1. The junction had 7 bases not matched to a gene; V was cut back by 6 bases and J by 2 bases. The CDR3 spans 14 residues. Germline lookup yields CDR1 SQVTM and CDR2 ANQGSEA. The CDR3 sequence: CSVATGTAYNEQFF. CDR3 nucleotide sequence: TGCAGCGTAGCGACAGGGACAGCCTACAATGAGCAGTTCTTC.

This chain joins TRBV3-1 (or the pseudogene TRBV3-2) and TRBJ2-7; D is undetermined. The germline V gene has CDR1 LGHDT and CDR2 YNNKEL (reference sequence). This CDR3 contains 11 residues. The V and J ends lost 6 bases and 3 bases respectively, with 6 bases between them. The CDR3 DNA sequence: TGTGCCAGCAGTACATACTACGAGCAGTACTTC. Amino acid sequence: CASSTYYEQYF.

The chain combines TRBV5-4 with TRBJ2-5; the match to TRBD2 covers 10 bases. The germline CDR1 and CDR2 sequences are SGHNT and YYREEE (reference sequence). V shed 3 bases and J 6 bases; nucleotides not matched to a gene: 11. The CDR3 has 16 residues. The CDR3: CASSWGAPSGGQTQYF. CDR3 sequence (DNA): TGTGCCAGCAGCTGGGGGGCCCCTAGCGGGGGACAGACCCAGTACTTC.

J is TRBJ1-1 and V is TRBV19; D remains ambiguous. CDR1 LNHDA and CDR2 SQIVND come from the germline V gene (reference sequence). Trimming took 6 bases from V and 4 from J, leaving 9 bases between them. This CDR3 comprises 12 residues. DNA for the CDR3: TGTGCCAGTAGGGGGTACGGCACTGAAGCTTTCTTT. Protein sequence: CASRGYGTEAFF.

The chain joins TRBV18 to TRBJ2-1, with D perhaps TRBD2 (6 bases). V lost 5 bases and J 5 bases, leaving 10 bases between the germline ends. Per germline, CDR1 KGHSH and CDR2 LQKENI. This CDR3 contains 13 residues. The CDR3 bases are TGTGCCAGCTCAGCTAGCGCAGACAATGAGCAGTTCTTC. Protein product: CASSASADNEQFF.

The chain employs TRBV9 and TRBJ1-2; D unresolved. With 4 bases removed from V and 4 bases from J, the gap between germline ends came to 17 bases. The germline CDR1 and CDR2 sequences are SGDLS and YYNGEE. This CDR3 is built from 15 residues. The CDR3 protein is CASSLSLGRSYGYTF. The CDR3, as DNA: TGTGCCAGCAGCCTCTCCCTTGGGCGGTCCTATGGCTACACCTTC. Full variable domain (remainder filled in from reference TRBV9 and TRBJ1-2): DSGVTQTPKHLITATGQRVTLRCSPRSGDLSVYWYQQSLDQGLQFLIQYYNGEERAKGNILERFSAQQFPDLHSELNLSSLELGDSALYFCASSLSLGRSYGYTFGSGTRLTVV.

V gene TRBV3-1 (or the pseudogene TRBV3-2) combines with J gene TRBJ2-5; TRBD2 agrees at 8 bases. Germline CDR1 reads LGHDT; CDR2 reads YNNKEL (reference sequence). The V and J ends lost 6 bases and 4 bases, in that order; junction bases with no gene match: 7. The CDR3 contains 14 residues. CDR3 residues: CASSPLAESETQYF. Here the CDR3 DNA reads TGTGCCAGCAGTCCACTAGCGGAGTCAGAGACCCAGTACTTC.

This chain joins TRBV7-2 and TRBJ1-3; no reliable D call. The CDR3 runs 14 residues. Trimming cost V 6 bases and J 0 bases, with 9 bases left between them. Looked up from germline, CDR1 is SGHTA and CDR2 is FQGNSA. DNA of the CDR3: TGTGCCAGCAGTTCGGGTCGCTCTGGAAACACCATATATTTT. Its translation is CASSSGRSGNTIYF.

The CDR3 is CASSLGPRRAGNTIYF. Here the CDR3 DNA reads TGTGCCAGCAGCCTTGGGCCCAGGCGGGCTGGAAACACCATATATTTT. The chain couples TRBV3-1 (or the pseudogene TRBV3-2) to TRBJ1-3; the D is unclear. This CDR3 is built from 16 residues. The germline V gene encodes CDR1 LGHDT and CDR2 YNNKEL (reference sequence). V was clipped by 4 bases and J by 2 bases, with 15 bases between them.

The chain combines TRBV5-1 with TRBJ2-7, with D possibly being TRBD1 or TRBD2 (5 bases each). CDR3 length equals 15 residues. From germline, CDR1 is SGHRS and CDR2 YFSETQ. Trimming pared 4 bases from V and 6 bases from J, leaving 20 bases between. CDR3 sequence: CASSTEPGPPGEQYF. Here the CDR3 DNA reads TGCGCCAGCAGCACAGAACCGGGACCTCCGGGCGAGCAGTACTTC.

The rearrangement uses TRBV7-8 and TRBJ1-5; D is ambiguous. Trimming left V 1 base short and J 6 bases short, with 10 bases between. The CDR3 contains 14 residues. Looked up from germline, CDR1 is SGHVS and CDR2 is FQNEAQ. The CDR3 DNA reads TGTGCCAGCAGCTTAGGAGGCTATGGTCAGCCCCAGCATTTT. Its protein is CASSLGGYGQPQHF.

The chain has TRBV5-1 and TRBJ1-2, with no clear D. V lost 1 base to trimming and J lost 1 base, with 14 bases between them. Germline lookup yields CDR1 SGHRS and CDR2 YFSETQ. There are 16 residues in the CDR3. CDR3 loop: CASSLPDSQLNYGYTF. The CDR3 DNA reads as TGCGCCAGCAGCTTGCCGGATTCCCAACTTAACTATGGCTACACCTTC.